The 21 T cell receptor beta chains below all came from one sample that was sequenced in a study of CD8+CD57+ T cells in acquired aplastic anemia. The template used for profiling TCR beta VDJ and CDR3 was genomic DNA. TCRdb passed the reads through MiXCR, listing each CDR3 protein once. The data show a few hundred thousand distinct CDR3 sequences, about 59% seen once. Sequencing was performed on sorted CD4+, CD8+, or CD8+CD57+ T cells (not recorded which) from PBMCs. The receptors here all came from a human donor in good health.

This clonotype has only a few counts. The chain is built from TRBV15 and TRBJ2-7; the match to TRBD1 covers 8 bases. The CDR3 is made up of 14 amino acids. Germline-derived CDR1 and CDR2 are LNHNV and YYDKDF (reference sequence). V lost 4 bases to trimming and J lost 3 bases; unmatched junction nucleotides: 5. CDR3 in DNA: TGTGCCACCAGCAAGGGACAGGTCCTCTACGAGCAGTACTTC. Protein product: CATSKGQVLYEQYF.

This clonotype was counted ten times or more. The genes are TRBV10-3 and TRBJ2-1; D not resolved. Germline-derived CDR1 and CDR2 are ENHRY and SYGVKD. The V and J ends lost 3 bases and 7 bases respectively, with 16 bases between them. This CDR3 comprises 15 residues. The CDR3 DNA follows: TGTGCCATCAGTGAACCCTTAGGAGCTGTTAATGAGCAGTTCTTC. As protein: CAISEPLGAVNEQFF.

This clonotype was seen a few times. This rearrangement joins TRBV2 to TRBJ2-7; 7 nucleotides match TRBD1. The CDR3 consists of 13 residues. Germline V gives CDR1 SNHLY, CDR2 FYNNEI. Germline trimming cut 3 bases from V and 6 bases from J; bases unmatched to any gene: 5. CDR3 DNA sequence: TGTGCCAGCAGTGACCGGGACAGCTTCGAGCAGTACGTC. This gives the protein CASSDRDSFEQYV.

The chain uses TRBV20-1 and TRBJ2-7, with 12 positions matching TRBD1. The CDR3 runs to 16 residues. Germline CDR1 and CDR2: DFQATT and SNEGSKA (reference sequence). With V trimmed by 3 bases and J by 6 bases, 12 bases remained unmatched. CDR3 protein: CSASLTGTGGTSEQYF. The CDR3 bases are TGCAGTGCTAGCCTAACCGGGACAGGGGGCACATCCGAGCAGTACTTC.

This clonotype has more than one count but fewer than ten. The chain employs TRBV10-2 and TRBJ1-2; 9 nucleotides match TRBD1. V lost 5 bases, J lost 6 bases, and 10 bases stayed unmatched. The CDR3 contains 15 residues. Germline CDR1 is WSHSY and CDR2 is SAAADI. The CDR3 DNA reads as TGCGCCAGCAGTAAGGACAGGGGAGCCCAGCATGGCTACACCTTC. Translated: CASSKDRGAQHGYTF.

The genes are TRBV20-1 and TRBJ2-7, with D perhaps TRBD1 (6 bases). Trimming removed 1 base from V and 3 bases from J, with 7 bases in between. Germline V gives CDR1 DFQATT, CDR2 SNEGSKA (reference sequence). The CDR3 spans 12 residues. This CDR3 is CSARVRGYEQYF. The CDR3 DNA reads as TGCAGTGCTAGAGTCAGGGGCTACGAGCAGTACTTC.

This clonotype was recorded at least ten times. The gene calls are TRBV5-8 and TRBJ2-7; 7 nucleotides line up with TRBD2. With V trimmed by 4 bases and J by 7 bases, 5 bases remained unmatched. The CDR3 contains 12 residues. Per germline, CDR1 SGHTS and CDR2 YDEGEE. The CDR3 DNA reads as TGTGCCAGCAGCCCCCCGGGGGGAGAGCAGTACTTC. As protein: CASSPPGGEQYF.

The chain combines TRBV9 with TRBJ2-1; possibly TRBD2 for D (7 bases). From germline, CDR1 is SGDLS and CDR2 YYNGEE. CDR3 length: 13 residues. V lost 3 bases, J lost 10 bases, and 14 bases lay in between. The CDR3 reads CASSEGGGYEQFF. CDR3 DNA sequence: TGTGCCAGCAGCGAGGGCGGGGGCTACGAGCAGTTCTTC. Based on the CDR3 plus reference TRBV9 and TRBJ2-1, the full variable domain is DSGVTQTPKHLITATGQRVTLRCSPRSGDLSVYWYQQSLDQGLQFLIQYYNGEERAKGNILERFSAQQFPDLHSELNLSSLELGDSALYFCASSEGGGYEQFFGPGTRLTVL.

Comment on this clonotype: Germline and junction disagree at one end, which may indicate a read error. The chain employs TRBV7-6 and TRBJ2-1; 9 bases are a match to TRBD2. Germline CDR1 and CDR2: SGHVS and FNYEAQ. This CDR3 is built from 14 residues. CDR3 nucleotide sequence: TGTGCTAGCACTCTAGCGGGGAACTACAATGAGCAGTTCTTC. The encoded protein is CASTLAGNYNEQFF.

This clonotype was picked up many times. The chain recombines TRBV7-9 with TRBJ2-7; D is possibly TRBD2 (7 bases). This CDR3 region has 13 residues. V gave up 7 bases and J gave up 2 bases, with 12 bases separating them. CDR1 and CDR2 from the germline V gene are SEHNR and FQNEAQ (reference sequence). The DNA for the CDR3 is TGTGCCAGCAACCTAGGGGGGGCCTACGAGCAGTACTTC. Encoded protein: CASNLGGAYEQYF.

This chain links TRBV5-1 with TRBJ2-2; 14 nucleotides agree with TRBD2. V lost 4 bases, J lost 4 bases, and 3 bases stayed unmatched. Germline assignment: CDR1 SGHRS and CDR2 YFSETQ. This CDR3 spans 16 amino acids. The CDR3: CASSRTSGRTTGELFF. As DNA, the CDR3 is TGCGCCAGCAGCCGGACTAGCGGGAGGACCACCGGGGAGCTGTTTTTT. Looking up the rest from reference TRBV5-1 and TRBJ2-2 gives the full variable domain: KAGVTQTPRYLIKTRGQQVTLSCSPISGHRSVSWYQQTPGQGLQFLFEYFSETQRNKGNFPGRFSGRQFSNSRSEMNVSTLELGDSALYLCASSRTSGRTTGELFFGEGSRLTVL.

This clonotype was detected only a few times. The V gene is TRBV28, the J gene TRBJ2-7; D is possibly TRBD2 (6 bases). Germline lookup yields CDR1 MDHEN and CDR2 SYDVKM. V dropped 8 bases and J dropped 0 bases, with 17 bases sitting between them. This CDR3 is built from 15 residues. The CDR3 DNA follows: TGTGCCAGCGGACTTTTGGGAGGCCCCTCCTACGAGCAGTACTTC. It encodes CASGLLGGPSYEQYF.

V is TRBV12-3 or TRBV12-4 and J is TRBJ2-1; the D call may be TRBD1 or TRBD2 (5 bases each). The V end lost 6 bases, the J end lost 7 bases, and 16 bases lay between the germline ends. There are 14 residues in the CDR3. CDR3 amino acids: CASRPGLMVNEQFF. Written as DNA, the CDR3 is TGTGCCAGCAGACCGGGGCTCATGGTGAATGAGCAGTTCTTC.

CDR3 sequence: CSARDPGAGANVLTF. The DNA for the CDR3 is TGCAGTGCTAGAGATCCGGGAGCCGGGGCCAACGTCCTGACTTTC. V is TRBV20-1 and J is TRBJ2-6, with D possibly matching TRBD2 (6 bases). The V gene's germline CDR1 is DFQATT and CDR2 SNEGSKA (reference sequence). CDR3 length: 15 residues. Trimming took 0 bases from V and 4 from J, leaving 10 bases between them.

The rearrangement uses TRBV10-3 and TRBJ1-5, with D uncertain. Trimming cost V 4 bases and J 7 bases, with 11 bases left between them. The germline gives CDR1 ENHRY, CDR2 SYGVKD. The CDR3 consists of 13 residues. CDR3 residues: CAISAGNTQPQHF. In nucleotides, the CDR3 is TGTGCCATCAGTGCCGGCAATACCCAGCCCCAGCATTTT.

The V and J genes are TRBV20-1 and TRBJ2-5; 15 bases are shared with TRBD2. Germline values: CDR1 DFQATT, CDR2 SNEGSKA (reference sequence). V shed 3 bases, J shed 4 bases, and the junction held 6 bases outside the gene matches. CDR3 length: 16 amino acids. CDR3 in DNA: TGCAGTGCTAGCCTCGGGACTAGCGGGGGGCCAGAGACCCAGTACTTC. Residues: CSASLGTSGGPETQYF.

The chain is built from TRBV20-1 and TRBJ1-2; D gene ambiguous. V lost 2 bases, J lost 4 bases, and 11 bases lay in between. Germline lookup yields CDR1 DFQATT and CDR2 SNEGSKA (reference sequence). The CDR3 totals 13 residues. CDR3 residues: CSARIQSGYGYTF. For the CDR3, the DNA is TGCAGTGCTAGAATTCAGTCTGGCTATGGCTACACCTTC.

This clonotype appeared a few times. A read error may explain this, as a much larger clone is one base away. V usage is TRBV6-1 and J usage is TRBJ2-3; the match to TRBD2 covers 7 bases. This CDR3 has 16 residues. Per the germline V gene, CDR1 is MNHNS and CDR2 is SASEGT. V trimming: 6 bases; J trimming: 2 bases; junction bases outside the gene matches: 11. CDR3 nucleotides: TGTGCCAGCAGCGCGCCTCGCGGGGGAGACACAGATACGCAGTATTTT. Its translation: CASSAPRGGDTDTQYF.

DNA of the CDR3: TGCAGTGCTAGAGAAGCGAGATCTAGCACAGATACGCAGTATTTT. Protein: CSAREARSSTDTQYF. V gene TRBV20-1 combines with J gene TRBJ2-3; D uncertain. The germline V and J ends were trimmed by 0 bases and 0 bases, with 10 bases remaining between them. Per the germline V gene, CDR1 is DFQATT and CDR2 is SNEGSKA (reference sequence). The CDR3 has 15 residues.

This clonotype was counted many times. The J gene is TRBJ2-1, the V gene TRBV29-1; D uncertain. Germline CDR1 and CDR2: SQVTM and ANQGSEA. V lost 3 bases to trimming and J lost 7 bases, with 13 bases between them. The CDR3 is 13 amino acids. DNA of the CDR3: TGCAGCGTTGACGGACGGGTCAAGAATGAGCAGTTCTTC. Its protein is CSVDGRVKNEQFF.

This clonotype has a count of ten or more. This chain links TRBV6-1 with TRBJ2-3; 7 nucleotides agree with TRBD2. Germline V lookup: CDR1 MNHNS, CDR2 SASEGT. V lost 4 bases to trimming and J lost 2 bases; unmatched junction nucleotides: 9. The CDR3 runs to 16 residues. The CDR3 DNA reads TGTGCCAGCAGTGCCCGGGACTATACTTTCACAGATACGCAGTATTTT. Residues: CASSARDYTFTDTQYF.